This T cell receptor (beta chain) comes out of a study of spatial heterogeneity in lung cancer. Across the whole study: Any follow-up PBMC samples that were available went on to be sequenced, and the median time to follow-up was roughly 2 years after resection. Study-wide results and caveats: Circulating ubiquitous expanded tumor TCRs were observed more frequently at resection than at follow-up.

Time point noted: blood at routine non-recurrence follow-up after resection. Whole RNA came from tumor, nontumor lung or frozen PBMC and was sequenced without being sorted. This clonotype was observed many times. Its antigen remains unidentified. The germline CDR1 and CDR2 sequences are SGHRS and YFSETQ. The CDR3 runs 14 residues. With 3 bases clipped from V and 3 bases from J, the junction kept 2 bases outside the gene matches. TCRdb processed the 5' RACE reads anew with MiXCR; each CDR3 protein has one entry. The data show around 45,000 distinct CDR3 sequences, 22% seen once. Sequencing used PBMCs, obtained at follow-up. This clonotype was obtained from a female donor with early-stage non-small cell lung cancer. The chain joins TRBV5-1 to TRBJ2-3; 9 bases map to TRBD1. The CDR3 coding sequence is TGCGCCAGCAGCTGGACAGGGGAGACAGATACGCAGTATTTT. It encodes CASSWTGETDTQYF.